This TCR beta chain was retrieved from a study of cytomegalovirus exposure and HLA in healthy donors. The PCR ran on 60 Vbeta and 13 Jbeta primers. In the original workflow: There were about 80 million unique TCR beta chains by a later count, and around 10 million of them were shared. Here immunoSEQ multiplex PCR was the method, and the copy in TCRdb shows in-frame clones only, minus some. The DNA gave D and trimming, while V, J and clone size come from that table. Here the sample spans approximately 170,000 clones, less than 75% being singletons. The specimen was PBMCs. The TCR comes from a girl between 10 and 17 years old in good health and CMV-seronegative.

The CDR3 loop is CASSFRQGGTEAFF. CDR3 in DNA: TGTGCCAGCAGCTTCCGACAGGGTGGGACTGAAGCTTTCTTT. This chain connects TRBV5-4 to TRBJ1-1; 7 bases match TRBD1. The ends lost 2 bases at V and 5 bases at J; junction bases unmatched: 6. Germline loops: CDR1 SGHNT, CDR2 YYREEE (reference sequence). The CDR3 is made up of 14 amino acids.